The 18 T cell receptor beta chains in this list originate from one sample, sequenced in a study of stem cell transplantation in POMP-related autoinflammatory disease. Some clones are missing from TCRdb's copy, which holds only in-frame ones; the method was immunoSEQ multiplex PCR. The sample records 7,500 or so clones, about four fifths being singletons. Source material: a CXCR5-defined cell subset from PBMCs. All receptors come from a human donor in good health.

This clone was detected only once. The chain links TRBV9 to TRBJ1-5, with D possibly TRBD1 on 6 matching bases. There are 15 residues in the CDR3. The germline V gene encodes CDR1 SGDLS and CDR2 YYNGEE. With 4 bases removed from V and 4 bases from J, the gap between germline ends came to 15 bases. CDR3 sequence: CASSPTGWLNQPQHF. DNA for the CDR3: TGTGCCAGCAGCCCCACAGGGTGGCTAAATCAGCCCCAGCATTTT.

The rearrangement joins TRBV5-1 to TRBJ2-5; 14 positions match TRBD2. This CDR3 is 17 amino acids long. The junction had 9 bases not matched to a gene; V was cut back by 3 bases and J by 5 bases. Germline-derived CDR1 and CDR2 are SGHRS and YFSETQ. The CDR3: CASSSIPTSGGAETQYF. CDR3 bases: TGCGCCAGCAGCTCGATCCCGACTAGCGGGGGGGCGGAGACCCAGTACTTC.

This clone was seen just once. This chain joins TRBV18 and TRBJ1-2; the D gene is possibly TRBD1 (6 bases). The CDR3 has 13 residues. V lost 4 bases, J lost 8 bases, and 14 bases lay in between. Germline CDR1 KGHSH, CDR2 LQKENI. CDR3 amino acids: CASSLGGAEGYTF. The DNA for the CDR3 is TGTGCCAGCTCACTGGGGGGCGCAGAGGGCTACACCTTC.

A single count supports this clone. The CDR3 loop is CASSHRYNEQFF. CDR3 sequence (DNA): TGTGCCAGCAGCCATAGATACAATGAGCAGTTCTTC. The genes are TRBV14 and TRBJ2-1; no clear D. The CDR3 runs 12 residues. The germline gives CDR1 SGHDN, CDR2 FVKESK. The ends were cut back, 3 bases at V and 4 bases at J, with 4 bases in the middle.

This clone occurred once. The chain couples TRBV4-2 to TRBJ2-5, with D possibly matching TRBD1 (6 bases). With 0 bases removed from V and 5 bases from J, the gap between germline ends came to 16 bases. Germline lookup yields CDR1 LGHNA and CDR2 YNFKEQ. This CDR3 spans 16 amino acids. Written as DNA, the CDR3 is TGTGCCAGCAGCCAAGATCTCCTGGGGGCCTCGGAGACCCAGTACTTC. Its translation is CASSQDLLGASETQYF.

This clone is a singleton in its sample. The rearrangement joins TRBV7-8 to TRBJ2-3; D not resolved. The V end lost 0 bases, the J end lost 2 bases, and 6 bases lay between the germline ends. The CDR3 loop spans 14 amino acids. Germline assignment: CDR1 SGHVS and CDR2 FQNEAQ. In DNA, the CDR3 is TGTGCCAGCAGCTTAGCCCTTTCCACAGATACGCAGTATTTT. Translation: CASSLALSTDTQYF.

This clone was detected once. The rearrangement joins TRBV4-2 to TRBJ2-1; D remains ambiguous. Germline-derived CDR1 and CDR2 are LGHNA and YNFKEQ. The CDR3 consists of 14 residues. V gave up 0 bases and J gave up 6 bases, with 9 bases separating them. The CDR3, as DNA: TGTGCCAGCAGCCAAGATGGGGTCTTCAATGAGCAGTTCTTC. It encodes CASSQDGVFNEQFF.

J is TRBJ2-7 and V is TRBV2; 13 nucleotides agree with TRBD2. With 7 bases clipped from V and 6 bases from J, the junction kept 6 bases outside the gene matches. The CDR3 totals 14 residues. Germline-derived CDR1 and CDR2 are SNHLY and FYNNEI. The chain's CDR3 is CASNQLAGGLEQYF. The DNA of the CDR3 is TGTGCCAGCAATCAACTAGCGGGGGGGCTCGAGCAGTACTTC.

Remarks on this clone: As the CDR3 is not closed by the conserved phenylalanine or tryptophan, this likely results from a read error. The rearrangement uses TRBV28 and TRBJ1-2; the D gene is possibly TRBD1 (6 bases). The CDR3 runs to 14 residues. Germline CDR1 reads MDHEN; CDR2 reads SYDVKM. Trimming removed 4 bases at V and 5 bases at J, with 14 bases between. The CDR3 loop is CASSSYDRSYGYTL. The CDR3 DNA follows: TGTGCCAGCAGTTCGTATGACAGGAGTTATGGCTACACCCTC.

The chain carries TRBV25-1 and TRBJ2-3, with 9 bases that match TRBD1. The CDR3 consists of 16 residues. The V and J ends lost 2 bases and 1 base, in that order; junction bases with no gene match: 4. Germline V lookup: CDR1 MGHDK, CDR2 SYGVNS. The DNA for the CDR3 is TGTGCCAGCAGTGAACACAGGGGGCTCGGCACAGATACGCAGTATTTT. Translating gives CASSEHRGLGTDTQYF.

Only a few counts were recorded for this clone. V usage is TRBV2 and J usage is TRBJ1-2; 7 nucleotides match TRBD1. CDR1 and CDR2 from the germline V gene are SNHLY and FYNNEI. Trimming at V came to 3 bases and at J to 3 bases, leaving 1 base not matched to a gene. CDR3 size: 13 residues. This CDR3 is CASSEGQYYGYTF. Here the CDR3 DNA reads TGTGCCAGCAGTGAGGGACAGTACTATGGCTACACCTTC.

The chain joins TRBV6-5 to TRBJ1-1; the D is unclear. This CDR3 comprises 13 residues. Germline values: CDR1 MNHEY, CDR2 SVGAGI. Trimming took 2 bases from V and 1 from J, leaving 5 bases between them. The CDR3 here is CASSYGENTEAFF. Written as DNA, the CDR3 is TGTGCCAGCAGTTACGGGGAGAACACTGAAGCTTTCTTT.

The V call is TRBV29-1, the J call TRBJ2-3; D unclear. Trimming removed 3 bases at V and 2 bases at J, with 6 bases between. CDR3 length equals 12 residues. Germline V lookup: CDR1 SQVTM, CDR2 ANQGSEA. Here the CDR3 DNA reads TGCAGCGTTGAGCTCTTCACAGATACGCAGTATTTT. Its translation is CSVELFTDTQYF.

The chain joins TRBV7-8 to TRBJ2-2, with D hard to call. The CDR3 spans 16 residues. Germline lookup yields CDR1 SGHVS and CDR2 FQNEAQ. The V and J ends lost 5 bases and 1 base respectively, with 14 bases between them. The CDR3 DNA reads as TGTGCCAGCAGCCACCAACCGCACGGGAACACCGGGGAGCTGTTTTTT. Its translation: CASSHQPHGNTGELFF.

The chain joins TRBV18 to TRBJ2-7; TRBD1 might be the D (5 bases). Trimming removed 4 bases from V and 3 bases from J, with 10 bases in between. Germline loops: CDR1 KGHSH, CDR2 LQKENI. The CDR3 has 13 amino acids. The CDR3 nucleotides read TGTGCCAGCTCACAGGGGTTGGGCTACGAGCAGTACTTC. It codes for CASSQGLGYEQYF.

The chain joins TRBV5-8 to TRBJ1-4, with a weak D call TRBD1 (5 bases). Germline CDR1 is SGHTS and CDR2 is YDEGEE. The V and J ends lost 2 bases and 5 bases respectively, with 10 bases between them. The CDR3 extends over 14 amino acids. In DNA form, the CDR3 reads TGTGCCAGCAGCTTACCTAACAGGAATGAAAAACTGTTTTTT. Translating gives CASSLPNRNEKLFF.

This clone was seen only a few times. The chain uses TRBV7-3 and TRBJ1-1, with D possibly being TRBD1 (5 bases). Trimming removed 5 bases from V and 8 bases from J, with 12 bases in between. Germline CDR1 and CDR2: SGHTA and FQGTGA. This CDR3 spans 12 amino acids. The CDR3: CASSPGTEEAFF. The CDR3 region has the DNA TGTGCCAGCAGCCCTGGGACGGAAGAAGCTTTCTTT.

The genes are TRBV4-1 and TRBJ2-1; maybe TRBD2 (5 bases). V lost 0 bases and J 7 bases, leaving 7 bases between the germline ends. The V gene's germline CDR1 is MGHRA and CDR2 YSYEKL. The CDR3 loop spans 13 amino acids. In DNA, the CDR3 is TGCGCCAGCAGCCAAGAAACGGGGAATGAGCAGTTCTTC. It encodes CASSQETGNEQFF.